This is a list of T cell receptor beta chains from one sample in a study of OX40 agonist ivuxolimab in advanced cancers. The table came from immunoSEQ multiplex PCR; TCRdb's copy has only in-frame clones and leaves some out. The sample contains 70,000 to 85,000 clones, 87% of which appear only once. Source: CD4+ or CD8+ T cells sorted from blood, taken in a trial of the OX40 agonist ivuxolimab. These receptor sequences come from an adult with an advanced solid tumor such as melanoma, head and neck, liver or kidney cancer. CDR3s include the opening cysteine and the closing phenylalanine or tryptophan. D genes are given only for firm matches. Only part of the rows carry a size: once, few, many, or a class if the clone is expanded.

DNA	CDR3	size	J	V	D	length
TGTGCCAGCAGCCGACAGGGCGAGCAGTACTTC	CASSRQGEQYF	NA	TRBJ2-7	TRBV6-1	TRBD1	11
TGTGCCAGCAGCTTATGGGACAGGGGTGAGCAGTACTTC	CASSLWDRGEQYF	NA	TRBJ2-7	TRBV7-3	TRBD1	13
TGTGCCAGCAGCTTGGTGGAACCTCCTTGGAGAGCTTTCTTT	CASSLVEPPWRAFF	NA	TRBJ1-1	TRBV5-5	NA	14
TGTGCCAGCAGCTTGACCGGGCAGGGGAACACTGAAGCTTTCTTT	CASSLTGQGNTEAFF	NA	TRBJ1-1	TRBV5-8	NA	15
TGTGCCAGCAGCTTACAGGCCTCCTATGGCTACACCTTC	CASSLQASYGYTF	NA	TRBJ1-2	TRBV7-9	NA	13
TGTGCCAGCAGCCAAGATATTAGCGGGGGGGCCAGAGAGACCCAGTACTTC	CASSQDISGGARETQYF	NA	TRBJ2-5	TRBV4-2	TRBD2	17
TGTGCCAGCAGTTTATTCTTTGGGGGTGAGACCCAGTACTTC	CASSLFFGGETQYF	NA	TRBJ2-5	TRBV28	NA	14
TGTGCCAGCTCAGGGGACAGCAACTACGAGCAGTACTTC	CASSGDSNYEQYF	NA	TRBJ2-7	TRBV18	TRBD1	13
TGTGCCAGCTCACGATCTGGCCTAGCATCCTACAATGAGCAGTTCTTC	CASSRSGLASYNEQFF	NA	TRBJ2-1	TRBV18	NA	16
TGCAGCGTTGAAGAAGCGACTAGCGGGACTAATGAGCAGTTCTTC	CSVEEATSGTNEQFF	NA	TRBJ2-1	TRBV29-1	TRBD2	15
TGTGCCAGCAGCACAGGGGGCGTAGGTCAGCCCCAGCATTTT	CASSTGGVGQPQHF	NA	TRBJ1-5	TRBV2	TRBD1	14
TGCAGCGTTGTTCGCGTCCGCGACGAGCAGTACTTC	CSVVRVRDEQYF	NA	TRBJ2-7	TRBV29-1	NA	12
TGTGCCAGCAGTGGGCCTAGCGGCATCTACTCCGAGCAGTACTTC	CASSGPSGIYSEQYF	NA	TRBJ2-7	TRBV6-6	TRBD2	15
TGTGCTAGCAGCCCCAGGTCGGACGACCGTAATGAAAAACTGTTTTTT	CASSPRSDDRNEKLFF	once	TRBJ1-4	TRBV7-7	NA	16
TGTGCCAGTAGCGACCAGGGGGGGGGCAATCAGCCCCAGCATTTT	CASSDQGGGNQPQHF	NA	TRBJ1-5	TRBV19	TRBD1	15
TGTGCCAGCTCACCAGACAGGGGAACTGAAGCTTTCTTT	CASSPDRGTEAFF	NA	TRBJ1-1	TRBV18	TRBD1	13
TGTGCCAGCAGTGAATCCTCAGGGGGATGGACTAGTCGGGGACCAGATACGCAGTATTTT	CASSESSGGWTSRGPDTQYF	NA	TRBJ2-3	TRBV6-1	NA	20
TGTGCCAGCAGCCAAAGGTCTCCAGGGGAAGCTAACTATGGCTACACCTTC	CASSQRSPGEANYGYTF	NA	TRBJ1-2	TRBV11-2	NA	17
TGTGCCAGCAGTGATTACTACCAAGAGACCCAGTACTTC	CASSDYYQETQYF	NA	TRBJ2-5	TRBV6-1	NA	13
TGTGCCAGCAGCCAAGGGGGGTCGAGTGAAAAACTGTTTTTT	CASSQGGSSEKLFF	NA	TRBJ1-4	TRBV28	NA	14
TGTGCCAGCAGTCAAAGGGGGGGTGGAGGCAATCAGCCCCAGCATTTT	CASSQRGGGGNQPQHF	NA	TRBJ1-5	TRBV6-6	NA	16
TGTGCCATCAGTGAGTCAGGACTAGCGGGAGGAAACAGGAATGAGCAGTTCTTC	CAISESGLAGGNRNEQFF	once	TRBJ2-1	TRBV10-3	TRBD2	18
TGTGCCAGCAGCGCCAAATCAGAGCAGTACTTC	CASSAKSEQYF	NA	TRBJ2-7	TRBV2	NA	11
TGTGCCAGCAGCTTGGCCGTAAATGAGCAGTTCTTC	CASSLAVNEQFF	NA	TRBJ2-1	TRBV5-5	NA	12
TGCGCCAGCAGGGGACCGTACACAGATACGCAGTATTTT	CASRGPYTDTQYF	NA	TRBJ2-3	TRBV5-1	NA	13
TGCGCCATTGGGGGCAGGGGTAATTCACCCCTCCACTTT	CAIGGRGNSPLHF	NA	TRBJ1-6	TRBV10-2	NA	13
TGCGCCAGCAGCTCCGGCCAGCGGGAGGGGAACACCGGGGAGCTGTTTTTT	CASSSGQREGNTGELFF	NA	TRBJ2-2	TRBV5-1	TRBD2	17
TGTGCCAGCAGTTATGGCGGGAGGGGATACAATGAGCAGTTCTTC	CASSYGGRGYNEQFF	NA	TRBJ2-1	TRBV6-5	TRBD2	15
TGTGCCAGCAGCCAACGTTCGGGCCCCTACAATGAGCAGTTCTTC	CASSQRSGPYNEQFF	few	TRBJ2-1	TRBV11-3	NA	15
TGTGCCAGCAGCCCCACGATGAGGACCCAGTACTTC	CASSPTMRTQYF	NA	TRBJ2-5	TRBV7-2	NA	12
TGTGCCAGCAGTTTGACTAGCGGGAGTCGAAGCACAGATACGCAGTATTTT	CASSLTSGSRSTDTQYF	NA	TRBJ2-3	TRBV5-5	TRBD2	17
TGTGCCAGGGACCACGGTGAGCAGTTCTTC	CARDHGEQFF	NA	TRBJ2-1	TRBV19	NA	10
TGTGCCACCAGCAGAGCGGAAGGTGAGCAGTTCTTC	CATSRAEGEQFF	NA	TRBJ2-1	TRBV15	NA	12
TGCAGCGCTGAGGGCAGTTACAATGAGCAGTTCTTC	CSAEGSYNEQFF	once	TRBJ2-1	TRBV29-1	NA	12
TGTGCCAGCAGTTATTACAATGAGCAGTTCTTC	CASSYYNEQFF	NA	TRBJ2-1	TRBV2	NA	11
TGTGCCAGCCTGGTGGACAGGGGAGCAAATACGCAGTATTTT	CASLVDRGANTQYF	NA	TRBJ2-3	TRBV2	TRBD1	14